Following are 29 T cell receptor beta chains from one sample sequenced in a study of shared clonotypes between healthy human individuals (dated by TCRdb to the early 2020s). CD8 naive samples were obtained by positive selection for CCR7 among CD45RO-negative cells, yielding a CD45RA+CCR7+ population from which TemRA cells were excluded. Library method: the immunoSEQ multiplex PCR assay. What TCRdb holds here is the immuneACCESS table cut down to in-frame rearrangements. Part of the clones is not present; checked against another copy, under half of the missing clones reflect an unresolved V gene, and the others are unexplained. This sample gives about 2.1 million clones in total; under 95% of them show up just once. The top ten clones comprise about 1.8% of the sample. The specimen sequenced was naive CD8+ T cells from PBMCs. The cell subset or site label on this specimen signifies: CD45RA+CCR7+. These TCRs come from a man in his late teens or twenties in good health. Some clones in this sample may be carry-over from other donors' samples.

In this sample, this clone turned up a few times. The CDR3 region has the DNA TGTGCCACCAGCAGAGATAGGGGCCACTCTGGAAACACCATATATTTT. Translating it yields CATSRDRGHSGNTIYF. The chain links TRBV15 to TRBJ1-3; D may be TRBD1 (5 bases). Germline V gene sequence: CDR1 LNHNV, CDR2 YYDKDF (reference sequence). V was shortened by 0 bases and J by 0 bases, with 9 bases between the two germline ends. The CDR3 consists of 16 residues.

The V gene is TRBV9, the J gene TRBJ2-5; 7 bases match TRBD2. Trimming removed 4 bases from V and 1 base from J; junction bases left unmatched: 13. The germline gives CDR1 SGDLS, CDR2 YYNGEE. The CDR3 length is 17 residues. The CDR3 reads CASSPTGVAGFQETQYF. In DNA form, the CDR3 reads TGTGCCAGCAGCCCGACGGGGGTAGCGGGTTTCCAAGAGACCCAGTACTTC.

The DNA of the CDR3 is TGCAGCGTTGAAGTTGGGAGCGGGAGAAAAGAGACCCAGTACTTC. Its protein product is CSVEVGSGRKETQYF. The J gene is TRBJ2-5, the V gene TRBV29-1; 8 bases are shared with TRBD2. The V gene's germline CDR1 is SQVTM and CDR2 ANQGSEA. The J segment lost 3 bases and the V segment lost 1 base, leaving 7 bases of the junction unmatched. This CDR3 spans 15 amino acids.

The table lists this clone with a count of one. The chain is built from TRBV5-6 and TRBJ2-4; tentative D call: TRBD1 (5 bases). There are 15 residues in the CDR3. CDR1 SGHDT and CDR2 YYEEEE come from the germline V gene. Trimming cost V 3 bases and J 0 bases, with 10 bases left between them. CDR3 DNA sequence: TGTGCCAGCAGCTCCTGGACACTAGCCAAAAACATTCAGTACTTC. Encoded protein: CASSSWTLAKNIQYF.

This chain joins TRBV19 and TRBJ2-7; D call uncertain. CDR3 size: 14 residues. V was pared by 3 bases and J by 7 bases, with 16 bases between. Germline values: CDR1 LNHDA, CDR2 SQIVND (reference sequence). The CDR3 region is CASSIRGTWGEQYF. CDR3 DNA sequence: TGTGCCAGTAGTATTCGCGGAACCTGGGGAGAGCAGTACTTC.

V usage is TRBV7-9 and J usage is TRBJ1-1; D remains ambiguous. The CDR3 covers 13 residues. The germline V gene encodes CDR1 SEHNR and CDR2 FQNEAQ (reference sequence). V lost 5 bases and J 1 base, leaving 8 bases between the germline ends. The CDR3 bases are TGTGCCAGCAGCCCGCTCCAGAACACTGAAGCTTTCTTT. It is translated as CASSPLQNTEAFF.

The chain joins TRBV9 to TRBJ1-1; D ambiguous. The CDR3 contains 14 residues. Trimming pared 3 bases from V and 2 bases from J, leaving 11 bases between. Germline CDR1 and CDR2: SGDLS and YYNGEE. In DNA, the CDR3 is TGTGCCAGCAGCGGTCGGACCGACAACACTGAAGCTTTCTTT. Its protein product is CASSGRTDNTEAFF. The full variable domain, rest sourced from reference TRBV9 and TRBJ1-1, is DSGVTQTPKHLITATGQRVTLRCSPRSGDLSVYWYQQSLDQGLQFLIQYYNGEERAKGNILERFSAQQFPDLHSELNLSSLELGDSALYFCASSGRTDNTEAFFGQGTRLTVV.

V is TRBV28 and J is TRBJ2-1; 7 positions agree with TRBD2. From germline, CDR1 is MDHEN and CDR2 SYDVKM. Trimming cost V 7 bases and J 3 bases; bases outside gene matches: 6. The CDR3 covers 14 residues. The CDR3 protein is CASTNWDYYNEQFF. CDR3 coding DNA: TGTGCCAGCACAAATTGGGACTACTACAATGAGCAGTTCTTC.

Of note for this clone: Other nucleotide sequences from this sample produce the same CDR3. The rearrangement joins TRBV27 to TRBJ2-7; weak D call: TRBD1 (5 bases). The CDR3 runs 13 residues. Germline V lookup: CDR1 MNHEY, CDR2 SMNVEV (reference sequence). The V gene lost 3 bases and the J gene lost 2 bases, with 8 bases spanning the gap. This CDR3 reads CASSFARAYEQYF. CDR3 bases: TGTGCCAGCAGTTTTGCCAGGGCCTACGAGCAGTACTTC.

DNA for the CDR3: TGTGCCAGCAGCTTCCTAGCGGGAGGGCCGGGGGGCGCAGATACGCAGTATTTT. Encoded protein: CASSFLAGGPGGADTQYF. The V and J genes are TRBV11-2 and TRBJ2-3, with 12 bases that match TRBD2. Losses at the gene ends were 3 bases for V and 4 bases for J; bases not matched to a gene: 11. This CDR3 comprises 18 residues. Germline-derived CDR1 and CDR2 are SGHAT and FQNNGV.

DNA of the CDR3: TGTGCCAGCAGACTACAGGGGGAGTACGAGCAGTACTTC. The encoded protein is CASRLQGEYEQYF. The rearrangement links TRBV5-8 to TRBJ2-7; 8 bases line up with TRBD1. V was pared by 5 bases and J by 4 bases, with 5 bases of the junction left unmatched. Germline CDR1 and CDR2: SGHTS and YDEGEE. The CDR3 extends over 13 amino acids. Drawing the rest from reference TRBV5-8 and TRBJ2-7, the complete variable domain is EAGVTQSPTHLIKTRGQQATLRCSPISGHTSVYWYQQALGLGLQFLLWYDEGEERNRGNFPPRFSGRQFPNYSSELNVNALELEDSALYLCASRLQGEYEQYFGPGTRLTVT.

The CDR3 here is CSVSSWVGEQYF. CDR3 DNA: TGCAGCGTTTCTAGCTGGGTCGGTGAGCAGTACTTC. J is TRBJ2-7 and V is TRBV29-1; possible D gene TRBD2, 5 bases. Trimming took 5 bases from V and 7 from J, leaving 15 bases between them. Germline V gene sequence: CDR1 SQVTM, CDR2 ANQGSEA. This CDR3 is built from 12 residues.

The chain links TRBV9 to TRBJ2-7, with 7 nucleotides matching TRBD1. The CDR3 has 16 residues. J was trimmed by 1 base and V by 4 bases; bases with no gene match: 11. Germline assignment: CDR1 SGDLS and CDR2 YYNGEE. The CDR3 reads CASSPSGTAFSYEQYF. The CDR3 DNA sequence: TGTGCCAGCAGCCCATCCGGGACAGCCTTTTCCTACGAGCAGTACTTC.

The V gene is TRBV4-3, the J gene TRBJ2-1; perhaps TRBD2 as D (8 bases). The CDR3 has 15 residues. Per the germline V gene, CDR1 is LGHNA and CDR2 is YSLEER. Trimming took 0 bases from V and 14 from J, leaving 20 bases between them. The CDR3 here is CASSQDGLAGQGEFF. CDR3 nucleotides: TGCGCCAGCAGCCAAGATGGCCTAGCGGGCCAGGGGGAGTTCTTC.

The chain carries TRBV7-9 and TRBJ2-7; D may be TRBD1 or TRBD2 (5 bases each). The length of the CDR3 is 13 residues. V lost 4 bases, J lost 3 bases, and 10 bases lay in between. Looked up from germline, CDR1 is SEHNR and CDR2 is FQNEAQ (reference sequence). The CDR3 DNA sequence: TGTGCCAGCAGCTCCGGGACCCGCTACGAGCAGTACTTC. This sequence encodes CASSSGTRYEQYF.

The CDR3 bases are TGTGCCAGCAGTCACGGGAGCAGCTCCTACGAGCAGTACTTC. Encoded protein: CASSHGSSSYEQYF. The V gene is TRBV28, the J gene TRBJ2-7; D might be TRBD2 (6 bases). In germline, CDR1 is MDHEN, CDR2 SYDVKM. The CDR3 totals 14 residues. V lost 5 bases to trimming and J lost 0 bases, with 11 bases between them.

The chain recombines TRBV5-1 with TRBJ2-7, with 7 bases aligning to TRBD1. V gave up 4 bases and J gave up 3 bases; unmatched junction bases: 10. The CDR3 consists of 15 residues. CDR1 SGHRS and CDR2 YFSETQ come from the germline V gene. The CDR3 nucleotides read TGCGCCAGCAGCATGTCACAGGGGAACCTCTACGAGCAGTACTTC. Residues: CASSMSQGNLYEQYF.

This clone was seen just once. The V and J genes are TRBV7-6 and TRBJ2-6; 7 nucleotides agree with TRBD1. Germline V gives CDR1 SGHVS, CDR2 FNYEAQ. Germline trimming cut 2 bases from V and 1 base from J; bases unmatched to any gene: 14. The CDR3 runs 20 residues. Written as DNA, the CDR3 is TGTGCCAGCAGCTTACAAGTTACGGAGACAGGGATTTCTGGGGCCAACGTCCTGACTTTC. It translates to CASSLQVTETGISGANVLTF.

Remarks on this clone: The DNA is left out, because the CDR3 cannot be placed on it with certainty; the CDR3 is given as TCRdb lists it. This chain joins TRBV28 and TRBJ2-1; no check of the table's D call, TRBD1, against the DNA was made. Germline V gene lookup returns CDR1 MDHEN and CDR2 SYDVKM. The CDR3 is 15 residues long, ends included. The CDR3 reads CASSFLADPYNEQFF.

The chain carries TRBV28 and TRBJ2-5; the match to TRBD2 covers 11 bases. V was pared by 5 bases and J by 10 bases, with 15 bases of the junction left unmatched. This CDR3 comprises 16 residues. CDR1 MDHEN and CDR2 SYDVKM come from the germline V gene. The CDR3 loop is CASSGTLTSGSWDQYF. CDR3 coding DNA: TGTGCCAGCAGTGGTACCCTAACTAGCGGGAGTTGGGACCAGTACTTC.

The chain joins TRBV7-3 to TRBJ1-2, with a tentative D call TRBD1 (5 bases). With 4 bases removed from V and 8 bases from J, the gap between germline ends came to 14 bases. CDR3 length equals 13 residues. Germline V gene sequence: CDR1 SGHTA, CDR2 FQGTGA. The CDR3 reads CASSSPGSSGYTF. As DNA, the CDR3 is TGTGCCAGCAGCTCACCAGGGTCAAGCGGCTACACCTTC.

Only one count was recorded for this clone. The rearrangement links TRBV27 to TRBJ2-7, with D possibly TRBD2 on 7 matching bases. This CDR3 spans 15 amino acids. Deletions cut 2 bases from V and 2 bases from J, with 13 bases between. Germline CDR1 is MNHEY and CDR2 is SMNVEV (reference sequence). The CDR3 spells CASSLTGGWTYEQYF. The CDR3 bases are TGTGCCAGCAGTTTAACGGGGGGCTGGACCTACGAGCAGTACTTC.

This sequence joins TRBV6-5 and TRBJ2-1; TRBD2 aligns across 10 bases. V lost 6 bases and J lost 3; bases outside the gene matches: 5. The germline V gene has CDR1 MNHEY and CDR2 SVGAGI. This CDR3 comprises 15 residues. CDR3 in DNA: TGTGCCAGCAGACTAGCTAGCGGGGGCTACAATGAGCAGTTCTTC. Translation gives CASRLASGGYNEQFF.

J is TRBJ1-2 and V is TRBV15; possibly TRBD1 for D (5 bases). The germline V gene encodes CDR1 LNHNV and CDR2 YYDKDF (reference sequence). The CDR3 runs to 15 residues. Trimming left V 1 base short and J 3 bases short, with 12 bases between. The CDR3, as DNA: TGTGCCACCAGCAGAGCCATACAGGACCACTATGGCTACACCTTC. Amino acids: CATSRAIQDHYGYTF.

V is TRBV27 and J is TRBJ1-2; D ambiguous. The CDR3 totals 13 residues. The V end lost 5 bases, the J end lost 8 bases, and 15 bases lay between the germline ends. Germline V lookup: CDR1 MNHEY, CDR2 SMNVEV (reference sequence). The CDR3 sequence is CASSPKTTGGYTF. The DNA for the CDR3 is TGTGCCAGCAGTCCGAAGACCACGGGAGGCTACACCTTC.

This chain joins TRBV28 and TRBJ2-5, with 9 bases that match TRBD1. CDR1 is MDHEN and CDR2 is SYDVKM in the germline V gene. V gave up 8 bases and J gave up 4 bases; unmatched junction bases: 8. CDR3 length equals 14 residues. The DNA for the CDR3 is TGTGCCAGCGTCCCCGACAGGGGGTTAGAGACCCAGTACTTC. Translating gives CASVPDRGLETQYF.

The gene calls are TRBV9 and TRBJ1-5; perhaps TRBD1 as D (5 bases). Trimming shortened V by 3 bases and J by 0 bases, and 10 bases separated the two germline ends. Germline V gene sequence: CDR1 SGDLS, CDR2 YYNGEE. The length of the CDR3 is 15 residues. DNA for the CDR3: TGTGCCAGCAGCGCCCAGGGCTATAGCAATCAGCCCCAGCATTTT. Translation gives CASSAQGYSNQPQHF.

The chain is built from TRBV7-9 and TRBJ2-3; a weak D match, TRBD1 (6 bases). The CDR3 length is 14 residues. Trimming took 5 bases from V and 2 from J, leaving 11 bases between them. Germline-derived CDR1 and CDR2 are SEHNR and FQNEAQ (reference sequence). CDR3 loop: CASSRTVSTDTQYF. The CDR3 DNA sequence: TGTGCCAGCAGCCGGACAGTTTCCACAGATACGCAGTATTTT.

The V call is TRBV2, the J call TRBJ2-1; 10 positions agree with TRBD2. Germline loops: CDR1 SNHLY, CDR2 FYNNEI. V shed 4 bases and J 8 bases; nucleotides not matched to a gene: 8. This CDR3 has 15 amino acids. The CDR3 loop reads CASSGPSGSVDEQFF. The CDR3 DNA sequence: TGTGCCAGCAGTGGGCCTAGCGGGAGTGTGGATGAGCAGTTCTTC. Using reference TRBV2 and TRBJ2-1 for the parts outside the CDR3, the full variable domain is EPEVTQTPSHQVTQMGQEVILRCVPISNHLYFYWYRQILGQKVEFLVSFYNNEISEKSEIFDDQFSVERPDGSNFTLKIRSTKLEDSAMYFCASSGPSGSVDEQFFGPGTRLTVL.